These T cell receptor beta chains were read from a single sample in a study of blood T cell repertoires in COVID-19. Here immunoSEQ multiplex PCR was the method, and the copy in TCRdb shows in-frame clones only, minus some. The profile covers about 250,000 clones, with around 83% appearing a single time and approximately 8.6% taken by the ten largest. What was sequenced was peripheral blood. Source of these receptors: a man between 35 and 55 years old with active or convalescent COVID-19. The CDR3 runs from the conserved cysteine through the conserved F or W. A D gene is named only where the DNA matches it firmly. Not every row has a clone size; where given, it reads once, few, many or a size class.

. | TRBJ1-1 | TRBV3-1/TRBV3-2 | TRBD1 | CASSQGGGQLNTEAFF | TGTGCCAGCAGCCAAGGTGGGGGACAGCTGAACACTGAAGCTTTCTTT
. | TRBJ1-2 | TRBV5-1 | . | CASSLVTGYTDGYTF | TGCGCCAGCAGCTTGGTTACAGGGTATACGGACGGCTACACCTTC
. | TRBJ2-1 | TRBV11-2 | . | CASSLGAAYNEQFF | TGTGCCAGCAGCTTAGGTGCGGCCTACAATGAGCAGTTCTTC
few | TRBJ2-3 | TRBV6-1 | . | CASSEAMGGLSTDTQYF | TGTGCCAGCAGTGAAGCGATGGGGGGGCTCAGCACAGATACGCAGTATTTT
. | TRBJ2-1 | TRBV5-1 | TRBD2 | CASSRPGLAGENEQFF | TGCGCCAGCAGCCGTCCGGGACTAGCGGGAGAGAATGAGCAGTTCTTC
. | TRBJ2-3 | TRBV18 | TRBD2 | CASSPRAGGVDTQYF | TGTGCCAGCTCACCACGGGCGGGAGGTGTAGATACGCAGTATTTT
few | TRBJ1-6 | TRBV25-1 | TRBD1 | CASSVEDRVTSPLHF | TGTGCCAGCAGTGTCGAGGACAGGGTCACCTCACCCCTCCACTTT
. | TRBJ2-7 | TRBV5-4 | TRBD1 | CASSATGEGSYEQYF | TGTGCCAGCAGCGCAACAGGGGAAGGGAGCTACGAGCAGTACTTC
. | TRBJ1-5 | TRBV3-1/TRBV3-2 | . | CASSHRIGVIQPQHF | TGTGCCAGCAGCCACCGCATAGGGGTTATCCAGCCCCAGCATTTT
. | TRBJ2-5 | TRBV20-1 | . | CSASEARGALETQYF | TGCAGTGCTAGTGAGGCCAGGGGGGCGCTTGAGACCCAGTACTTC
. | TRBJ1-1 | TRBV2 | TRBD1 | CASSEQGGTEAFF | TGTGCCAGCAGTGAACAGGGGGGCACTGAAGCTTTCTTT
. | TRBJ1-2 | TRBV25-1 | . | CASSPIGGGSIEVYGYTF | TGTGCCAGCAGCCCTATAGGGGGGGGAAGCATCGAAGTCTATGGCTACACCTTC
. | TRBJ1-1 | TRBV15 | . | CATSSTDTREAFF | TGTGCCACCAGCAGCACGGACACAAGGGAAGCTTTCTTT
few | TRBJ1-4 | TRBV19 | . | CASSPASLAVREKLFF | TGTGCCAGTTCCCCAGCGTCGCTCGCCGTACGTGAAAAACTGTTTTTT
. | TRBJ1-2 | TRBV11-2 | . | CASRHPGGAADGYTF | TGTGCCAGCAGGCACCCGGGGGGCGCAGCTGATGGCTACACCTTC
. | TRBJ2-3 | TRBV5-1 | TRBD2 | CASALLAGAGDTQYF | TGCGCCAGCGCACTGCTAGCGGGAGCAGGGGATACGCAGTATTTT
few | TRBJ1-1 | TRBV4-3 | . | CASSQWTEVNTEAFF | TGCGCCAGCAGCCAGTGGACAGAAGTGAACACTGAAGCTTTCTTT
. | TRBJ2-7 | TRBV30 | TRBD2 | CAWSLRGSYEQYF | TGTGCCTGGAGTCTGCGGGGGTCCTACGAGCAGTACTTC
once | TRBJ2-2 | TRBV6-4 | . | CASSDSGGVNTGELFF | TGTGCCAGCAGTGACTCAGGCGGGGTGAACACCGGGGAGCTGTTTTTT
. | TRBJ1-1 | TRBV29-1 | TRBD1 | CSVEVGDRVGAFF | TGCAGCGTTGAAGTGGGGGACAGGGTCGGGGCTTTCTTT
. | TRBJ1-2 | TRBV9 | TRBD1 | CASSPLSPKQKGAGGYTF | TGTGCCAGCAGCCCCTTAAGCCCCAAACAAAAGGGGGCCGGGGGCTACACCTTC
. | TRBJ2-5 | TRBV24-1 | TRBD2 | CATSAGEGPSETQYF | TGTGCCACCAGTGCCGGGGAGGGGCCATCAGAGACCCAGTACTTC
. | TRBJ1-1 | TRBV28 | . | CASSNQFEAFF | TGTGCCAGCAGCAATCAATTTGAAGCTTTCTTT
. | TRBJ2-1 | TRBV3-1/TRBV3-2 | TRBD2 | CASSQAGGFQYNEQFF | TGTGCCAGCAGCCAAGCGGGGGGATTTCAGTACAATGAGCAGTTCTTC
. | TRBJ1-2 | TRBV6-5 | TRBD1 | CASSYSEDRGYGYTF | TGTGCCAGCAGTTACTCTGAAGACAGGGGTTATGGCTACACCTTC
once | TRBJ1-4 | TRBV7-2 | . | CASSPVPKHSSNEKLFF | TGTGCCAGCAGCCCCGTACCCAAACATTCCTCCAATGAAAAACTGTTTTTT
. | TRBJ2-3 | TRBV6-4 | TRBD1 | CASSDVGTGRDTQYF | TGTGCCAGCAGTGACGTCGGGACAGGGAGAGATACGCAGTATTTT
. | TRBJ2-2 | TRBV14 | . | CASRLRGDTGELFF | TGTGCCAGCAGGCTCAGGGGGGACACCGGGGAGCTGTTTTTT